In its sample, the clone carrying this T cell receptor (beta chain) was seen a few times. Each CDR3 protein is one row after TCRdb ran MiXCR on the 5' RACE reads. Among tens of thousands of distinct CDR3 sequences listed, more than 13% were seen once. The data originate from a study of early T cells in non-severe SARS-CoV-2 infection. Turning to the study itself: From unsorted whole blood, bulk RNA was sequenced, and the chains remained unpaired.

The germline V gene encodes CDR1 SGHDN and CDR2 FVKESK. The V and J ends lost 4 bases and 4 bases respectively, with 21 bases between them. This CDR3 has 17 amino acids. Sample: whole blood. The sequence was collected from an adult who was a healthcare worker with PCR-confirmed SARS-CoV-2 infection or an uninfected control (not recorded which). The J gene is TRBJ2-3, the V gene TRBV14; D not certain. The CDR3 sequence is CASSPWGSSLLSDTQYF. CDR3 in DNA: TGTGCCAGCAGCCCTTGGGGATCTTCCTTGCTATCAGATACGCAGTATTTT.